This record concerns one T cell receptor beta chain sequence. Its antigen is as yet unknown. This entry belongs to a study of PD-1 blockade in classical Hodgkin lymphoma. Points from the study as a whole: CD4+ TCR diversity, unlike CD8+, climbed significantly by C4D1.

Here immunoSEQ multiplex PCR was the method, and the copy in TCRdb shows in-frame clones only, minus some. Here the sample spans over 80,000 clones, 92% being singletons. Germline CDR1 SGDLS, CDR2 YYNGEE. Losses at the gene ends were 5 bases for V and 4 bases for J; bases not matched to a gene: 9. There are 15 residues in the CDR3. Each and every patient relapsed after autologous stem cell transplantation, and patients got differing brentuximab vedotin exposure. The sequences come from peripheral blood mononuclear cells (PBMCs), collected at baseline. The chain is built from TRBV9 and TRBJ2-5; 9 bases line up with TRBD2. The sequence was collected from a human donor with classical Hodgkin lymphoma. The CDR3 DNA sequence: TGTGCCAGCAGTGTGGGGCTAGCGGGAAGAGAGACCCAGTACTTC. Protein sequence: CASSVGLAGRETQYF.